The clone carrying this TCR beta chain has a single count. The data are from a study of blood T cell repertoires in COVID-19. Study as a whole: The cDNA or gDNA used as material had been derived from T cells, B-cell-depleted T cells, or PBMCs.

Measured with immunoSEQ multiplex PCR; TCRdb has only the in-frame clones, and not every one. The sample contains fewer than 45,000 clones, about 85% of which appear only once. Trimming cost V 5 bases and J 7 bases; bases outside gene matches: 5. The CDR3 is made up of 14 amino acids. CDR1 is SNHLY and CDR2 is FYNNEI in the germline V gene. This receptor was taken from a man in his fifties or sixties with active COVID-19. The sample taken for sequencing was peripheral blood. The chain is built from TRBV2 and TRBJ2-1; 10 positions agree with TRBD1. The CDR3 sequence is CASSPGQGWNEQFF. CDR3 DNA sequence: TGTGCCAGCAGTCCGGGACAGGGGTGGAATGAGCAGTTCTTC. Variable domain in full (rest from reference TRBV2 and TRBJ2-1): EPEVTQTPSHQVTQMGQEVILRCVPISNHLYFYWYRQILGQKVEFLVSFYNNEISEKSEIFDDQFSVERPDGSNFTLKIRSTKLEDSAMYFCASSPGQGWNEQFFGPGTRLTVL.